This entry lists 10 T cell receptor beta chains sequenced from one sample in a study of tumor and adjacent non-tumor tissue in lung cancer. The template was RNA from unsorted bulk tissue. TCRbeta libraries were built with three rounds of nested PCR, modified from ARM-PCR. MiXCR, applied by TCRdb to the multiplex PCR reads, yields one record per CDR3 protein. Of 120,000 or so distinct CDR3 sequences listed, about 66% are singletons. Sample: lung tumor tissue. These receptors were collected from a man aged 30 to 45 with non-small cell lung cancer.

Of note for this clonotype: This may stem from a read error, because a much larger clone lies one nucleotide away. It is likely a read error, because the conserved phenylalanine at the end of the CDR3 is missing. This chain joins TRBV12-3 or TRBV12-4 and TRBJ2-7, with no clear D. Trimming left V 1 base short and J 3 bases short, with 7 bases between. This CDR3 is built from 13 residues. This chain's CDR3 is CASSLGHGYEQYY. DNA of the CDR3: TGTGCCAGCAGTTTAGGACACGGCTACGAGCAGTACTAC.

Points on this clonotype: Given the absence of the conserved phenylalanine or tryptophan at the CDR3 end, a read error is likely. The V call is TRBV4-1, the J call TRBJ2-1, with 14 bases matching TRBD2. The CDR3 contains 19 residues. Germline CDR1 MGHRA, CDR2 YSYEKL. CDR3 sequence reads: CASSHPGLAGGPGYNEQFY. The CDR3 DNA follows: TGCGCCAGTAGCCACCCCGGACTAGCGGGGGGCCCGGGGTACAATGAGCAGTTCTAC.

This clonotype was recorded at least ten times. The chain carries TRBV29-1 and TRBJ1-5; tentatively, D is TRBD1 (6 bases). This CDR3 is built from 13 residues. V lost 4 bases, J lost 8 bases, and 15 bases lay in between. Germline loops: CDR1 SQVTM, CDR2 ANQGSEA. CDR3 sequence (DNA): TGCAGCGTTGGGCAGGGGCACAACGAGCCCCAGCATTTT. This gives the protein CSVGQGHNEPQHF.

The J gene is TRBJ2-7, the V gene TRBV6-1; D could derive from TRBD1 or TRBD2 (5 bases each). CDR3 length equals 19 residues. The germline CDR1 and CDR2 sequences are MNHNS and SASEGT. The V end lost 4 bases, the J end lost 0 bases, and 25 bases lay between the germline ends. The DNA for the CDR3 is TGTGCCAGCAGTGGTTTGAATGGTGGAGGCACGGGGACCTCCTACGAGCAGTACTTC. Translating gives CASSGLNGGGTGTSYEQYF.

In the case of this clonotype: One junction end does not reproduce the germline sequence, and a read error may be involved. The chain carries TRBV4-1 and TRBJ2-7, with 8 bases aligning to TRBD2. CDR3 length: 16 residues. The V gene's germline CDR1 is MGHRA and CDR2 YSYEKL. The DNA for the CDR3 is TGTGCCGGCAGCCAAGATGAGACGGGAGGGACCTACGAGCAGTACTTC. Translation: CAGSQDETGGTYEQYF.

There are many counts of this clonotype. This may stem from a read error, because a much larger clone lies one nucleotide away. The CDR3 is CASSYNYEQYF. DNA of the CDR3: TGTGCCAGCAGTTACAACTACGAGCAGTACTTC. This rearrangement joins TRBV6-2 or TRBV6-3 to TRBJ2-7; D remains ambiguous. The V end lost 2 bases, the J end lost 3 bases, and 2 bases lay between the germline ends. Germline loops: CDR1 MNHEY, CDR2 SVGEGT. The CDR3 length is 11 residues.

With respect to this clonotype: Being one base from a much bigger clone, this may be a read error. This chain uses TRBV20-1 with TRBJ2-3, with D possibly being TRBD2 (6 bases). This CDR3 is 14 amino acids long. In germline, CDR1 is DFQATT, CDR2 SNEGSKA (reference sequence). The CDR3 here is CSVGTGDSFYKQYF. Here the CDR3 DNA reads TGCAGCGTAGGAACGGGAGACAGCTTTTATAAGCAGTATTTT.

The chain combines TRBV7-2 with TRBJ2-2; D gene unclear. The V end was cut by 5 bases, the J end by 0 bases, with 10 bases between. Germline CDR1 and CDR2: SGHTA and FQGNSA. The CDR3 totals 15 residues. This chain's CDR3 is CASSPDGTNTGELFF. Written as DNA, the CDR3 is TGTGCCAGCAGCCCGGACGGTACGAACACCGGGGAGCTGTTTTTT.

The rearrangement links TRBV5-1 to TRBJ2-3; D is uncertain. This CDR3 has 13 amino acids. Deletions cut 4 bases from V and 6 bases from J, with 12 bases between. Germline V gene data show CDR1 as SGHRS and CDR2 as YFSETQ. Here the CDR3 DNA reads TGCGCCAGCAGCACGGGTCCTTCGGATACGCAGTATTTT. This gives the protein CASSTGPSDTQYF.

Details on this clonotype: This clone may be a read error of a much larger clone one base away. The rearrangement joins TRBV4-3 to TRBJ2-7; no clear D. This CDR3 is built from 14 residues. CDR1 LGHNA and CDR2 YSLEER come from the germline V gene. CDR3 sequence reads: CTSSRNPGAYEQYF. The DNA for the CDR3 is TGCACCAGCAGCCGGAATCCGGGCGCCTACGAGCAGTACTTC.